This paragraph covers one TCR beta chain sequence. Antigen specificity is unknown. Unique molecular identifiers were incorporated into the prepared TCRbeta library. Each CDR3 protein gets one entry after TCRdb re-called the PCR reads with MiXCR. The sample carries about 260,000 distinct CDR3 sequences, 11% recorded once. This record belongs to a study of T-cell reconstitution after alpha-beta-depleted transplantation in children. General observations from the study: Some patients' high day-60 TCRbeta diversity was attributed to recipient cells surviving conditioning.

The CDR3 is 14 amino acids. J gave up 10 bases and V 9 bases, and 16 bases lay outside the gene matches. Germline lookup yields CDR1 SGHDT and CDR2 YYEEEE. The sample consisted of peripheral blood, taken 180 days after TCRalphabeta/CD19-depleted stem cell transplant. This TCR derives from a male patient aged 2 to 9 who had a stem cell transplant for chronic granulomatous disease, so the T cells may come from the graft donor. The rearrangement links TRBV5-6 to TRBJ2-1, with 7 bases aligning to TRBD1. The CDR3 is CAIGPRTGRSEQFF. CDR3 DNA sequence: TGTGCCATCGGCCCCCGGACAGGAAGGTCCGAGCAGTTCTTC.